This is a list of T cell receptor beta chains from one sample in a study of neurological immune-mediated disorders. MiXCR, run by TCRdb on the 5' RACE reads, gives a single entry per CDR3 protein. The top ten hold just over 2.5% of the sample, which has around 68,000 distinct CDR3 sequences, roughly 4% seen once. The sequenced material came from PBMCs. The receptors come from a man aged 45 to 65 with multiple sclerosis. Each CDR3 is given with its conserved first and last residue. The D gene is left open where the match is weak. Size values are once, few and many counts, or a class for expanded clones, and some rows have none.

j_call: TRBJ1-1
clone_size: many
v_call: TRBV4-2
d_call: -
cdr3_aa: CASSQDQHGNTEAFF
cdr3_nt: TGTGCCAGCAGCCAAGACCAACATGGGAACACTGAAGCTTTCTTT

j_call: TRBJ1-5
clone_size: many
v_call: TRBV28
d_call: -
cdr3_aa: CASDTNYSNQPQHF
cdr3_nt: TGTGCCAGCGATACGAATTATAGCAATCAGCCCCAGCATTTT

j_call: TRBJ2-3
clone_size: many
v_call: TRBV24-1
d_call: TRBD2
cdr3_aa: CATSDTSGGDADTQYF
cdr3_nt: TGTGCCACCAGTGATACTAGCGGGGGGGATGCAGATACGCAGTATTTT

j_call: TRBJ1-6
clone_size: many
v_call: TRBV10-3
d_call: -
cdr3_aa: CAISSGAFRPLHF
cdr3_nt: TGTGCCATCAGCTCAGGGGCGTTTCGGCCCCTCCACTTT

j_call: TRBJ2-7
clone_size: many
v_call: TRBV27
d_call: -
cdr3_aa: CASRLGTEQYF
cdr3_nt: TGTGCCAGCAGGCTGGGGACCGAGCAGTACTTC

j_call: TRBJ2-7
clone_size: many
v_call: TRBV20-1
d_call: -
cdr3_aa: CSARDFSGASYEQYF
cdr3_nt: TGCAGTGCTAGAGATTTTTCCGGGGCCTCCTACGAGCAGTACTTC

j_call: TRBJ1-5
clone_size: many
v_call: TRBV4-1
d_call: -
cdr3_aa: CASSQDYAVWQPQHF
cdr3_nt: TGCGCCAGCAGCCAAGATTACGCGGTCTGGCAGCCCCAGCATTTT

j_call: TRBJ2-6
clone_size: many
v_call: TRBV29-1
d_call: -
cdr3_aa: CSVDKVSGANVLTF
cdr3_nt: TGCAGCGTTGATAAGGTATCTGGGGCCAACGTCCTGACTTTC

j_call: TRBJ2-6
clone_size: -
v_call: TRBV10-3
d_call: -
cdr3_aa: CAISERFPGANVLTF
cdr3_nt: TGTGCCATCAGTGAGCGGTTCCCTGGGGCCAACGTCCTGACTTTC

j_call: TRBJ1-5
clone_size: many
v_call: TRBV7-2
d_call: -
cdr3_aa: CASSLVSTQLNQPQHF
cdr3_nt: TGTGCCAGCAGCTTAGTATCGACTCAACTAAATCAGCCCCAGCATTTT

j_call: TRBJ2-1
clone_size: many
v_call: TRBV12-3/TRBV12-4
d_call: -
cdr3_aa: CASSFGNNNEQFF
cdr3_nt: TGTGCCAGCAGTTTTGGGAACAACAATGAGCAGTTCTTC

j_call: TRBJ2-3
clone_size: many
v_call: TRBV4-3
d_call: -
cdr3_aa: CASSQEAGPNTDTQYF
cdr3_nt: TGCGCCAGCAGCCAAGAGGCGGGACCGAACACAGATACGCAGTATTTT

j_call: TRBJ2-7
clone_size: many
v_call: TRBV7-8
d_call: -
cdr3_aa: CASSPVGGGTYEQYF
cdr3_nt: TGTGCCAGCAGCCCCGTTGGGGGCGGAACTTACGAGCAGTACTTC

j_call: TRBJ1-6
clone_size: many
v_call: TRBV20-1
d_call: -
cdr3_aa: CSASTGFNNSPLNF
cdr3_nt: TGCAGTGCCAGTACCGGGTTTAATAATTCACCCCTCAACTTT

j_call: TRBJ1-5
clone_size: -
v_call: TRBV4-1
d_call: -
cdr3_aa: CASSQDRKALQPQNF
cdr3_nt: TGCGCCAGCAGCCAAGATCGGAAGGCGCTTCAGCCCCAGAATTTT

j_call: TRBJ2-7
clone_size: many
v_call: TRBV5-5
d_call: TRBD1
cdr3_aa: CASSLQGFNYEQYF
cdr3_nt: TGTGCCAGCAGCTTACAGGGGTTTAACTACGAGCAGTACTTC

j_call: TRBJ1-2
clone_size: -
v_call: TRBV7-2
d_call: -
cdr3_aa: CASSLALPDGYTF
cdr3_nt: TGTGCCAGCAGCTTAGCGTTACCCGATGGCTACACCTTC

j_call: TRBJ2-2
clone_size: many
v_call: TRBV7-2
d_call: TRBD2
cdr3_aa: CASSLFRGGLTGELFF
cdr3_nt: TGTGCCAGCAGCTTATTCCGGGGGGGCCTCACCGGGGAGCTGTTTTTT

j_call: TRBJ2-3
clone_size: many
v_call: TRBV24-1
d_call: -
cdr3_aa: CATSETPSDTQYF
cdr3_nt: TGTGCCACCAGTGAAACCCCCAGCGATACGCAGTATTTT

j_call: TRBJ2-5
clone_size: few
v_call: TRBV6-2/TRBV6-3
d_call: -
cdr3_aa: CASSYKVGQETQYF
cdr3_nt: TGTGCCAGCAGTTACAAGGTGGGGCAAGAGACCCAGTACTTC

j_call: TRBJ1-1
clone_size: many
v_call: TRBV6-2/TRBV6-3
d_call: -
cdr3_aa: CASNQGLDTEAFF
cdr3_nt: TGTGCCAGCAATCAGGGTTTAGACACTGAAGCTTTCTTT

j_call: TRBJ1-3
clone_size: many
v_call: TRBV12-3/TRBV12-4
d_call: -
cdr3_aa: CASRFTVSGNTIYF
cdr3_nt: TGTGCCAGCAGGTTCACCGTCTCTGGAAACACCATATATTTT

j_call: TRBJ2-1
clone_size: many
v_call: TRBV7-3
d_call: TRBD2
cdr3_aa: CASSLNGGSEQFF
cdr3_nt: TGTGCCAGCAGCTTAAACGGGGGGAGTGAGCAGTTCTTC